What follows is one T cell receptor (beta chain) and its context. The data originate from a study of T cell repertoires in ileal Crohn's disease. Germline V lookup: CDR1 SNHLY, CDR2 FYNNEI. The trim removed 5 bases at V and 1 base at J, leaving 1 base unmatched. The CDR3 is made up of 14 amino acids. TCRdb's table, derived via immunoSEQ multiplex PCR, lists solely in-frame clones and lacks some. The table has more than 4,000 clones, around 78% seen once. The chain carries TRBV2 and TRBJ2-2, with 7 bases lining up with TRBD2. This receptor was taken from an adult with Crohn's disease. Sequencing input: ileal tissue. The DNA of the CDR3 is TGTGCCAGCAGTTTAGCGGGGAACACCGGGGAGCTGTTTTTT. It encodes CASSLAGNTGELFF.